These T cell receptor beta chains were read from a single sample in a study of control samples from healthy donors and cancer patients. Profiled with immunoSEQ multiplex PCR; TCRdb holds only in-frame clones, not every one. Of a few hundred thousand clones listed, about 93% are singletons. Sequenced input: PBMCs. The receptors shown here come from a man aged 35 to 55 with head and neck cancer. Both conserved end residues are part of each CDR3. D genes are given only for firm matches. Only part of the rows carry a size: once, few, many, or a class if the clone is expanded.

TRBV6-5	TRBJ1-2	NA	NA	CASRIPGGEGYTF	TGTGCCAGCAGAATCCCGGGGGGCGAAGGCTACACCTTC
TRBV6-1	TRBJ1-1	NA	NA	CASSDQVNTEAFF	TGTGCCAGCAGTGATCAGGTGAACACTGAAGCTTTCTTT
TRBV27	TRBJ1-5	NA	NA	CASSLSGGALSNQPQHF	TGTGCCAGCAGTTTATCGGGGGGGGCCCTAAGCAATCAGCCCCAGCATTTT
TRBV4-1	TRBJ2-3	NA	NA	CASSRTGRTDTQYF	TGCGCCAGCAGCCGCACGGGGAGGACAGATACGCAGTATTTT
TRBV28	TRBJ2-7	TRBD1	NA	CASSLSQGVPYEQYF	TGTGCCAGCAGTTTATCACAGGGGGTGCCGTACGAGCAGTACTTC
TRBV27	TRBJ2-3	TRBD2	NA	CASRTAVLGGIDTDTQYF	TGTGCCAGCAGGACAGCGGTCCTGGGGGGGATTGACACAGATACGCAGTATTTT
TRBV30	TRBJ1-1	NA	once	CAWGWGVNTEAFF	TGTGCCTGGGGATGGGGGGTCAACACTGAAGCTTTCTTT
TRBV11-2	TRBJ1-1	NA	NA	CASRLGAVEAFF	TGTGCCAGCAGGCTTGGGGCAGTAGAAGCTTTCTTT
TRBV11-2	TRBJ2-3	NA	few	CASSSPRVSTDTQYF	TGTGCCAGCAGCTCCCCGCGGGTCAGCACAGATACGCAGTATTTT
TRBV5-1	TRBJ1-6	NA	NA	CASSLAPQEKSPLHF	TGCGCCAGCAGCTTGGCCCCACAAGAGAAATCACCCCTCCACTTT
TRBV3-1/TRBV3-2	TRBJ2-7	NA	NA	CASSWGRRGEQYF	TGTGCCAGCAGCTGGGGGCGTCGCGGGGAGCAGTACTTC
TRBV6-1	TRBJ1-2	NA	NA	CASSESQGWGYTF	TGTGCCAGCAGTGAGAGCCAGGGATGGGGCTACACCTTC
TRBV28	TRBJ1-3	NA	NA	CASSFYSGNTIYF	TGTGCCAGCAGTTTCTACTCTGGAAACACCATATATTTT
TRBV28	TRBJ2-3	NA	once	CASMVRTDTQYF	TGTGCCAGTATGGTTCGTACAGATACGCAGTATTTT
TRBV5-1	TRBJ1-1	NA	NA	CASSSRGTEAFF	TGCGCCAGCAGCTCTCGCGGAACTGAAGCTTTCTTT
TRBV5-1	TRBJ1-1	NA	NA	CASSLEVNTEAFF	TGCGCCAGCAGCTTGGAAGTGAACACTGAAGCTTTCTTT
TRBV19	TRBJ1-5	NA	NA	CASSGEGGGQPQHF	TGTGCCAGTAGCGGAGAGGGGGGCGGGCAGCCCCAGCATTTT
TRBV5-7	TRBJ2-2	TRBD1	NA	CASSLANLDRENTGELFF	TGTGCCAGCAGCTTGGCCAACCTGGACAGGGAGAACACCGGGGAGCTGTTTTTT
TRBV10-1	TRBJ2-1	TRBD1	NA	CASSGPDRGVNEQFF	TGCGCCAGCAGTGGTCCGGACAGGGGGGTTAATGAGCAGTTCTTC
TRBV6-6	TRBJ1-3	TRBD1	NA	CASRVGQRGGNTIYF	TGTGCCAGCAGGGTGGGACAGCGAGGAGGAAACACCATATATTTT
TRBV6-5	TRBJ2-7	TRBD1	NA	CASSTPGTDYEQYF	TGTGCCAGCAGTACTCCCGGGACAGACTACGAGCAGTACTTC
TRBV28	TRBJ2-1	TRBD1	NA	CASSNPGQSSYNEQFF	TGTGCCAGCAGTAACCCGGGACAGAGCTCCTACAATGAGCAGTTCTTC
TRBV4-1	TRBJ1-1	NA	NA	CASSQVRGTEAFF	TGCGCCAGCAGCCAAGTAAGGGGGACTGAAGCTTTCTTT
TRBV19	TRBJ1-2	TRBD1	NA	CASSWTGGGYGYTF	TGTGCTAGTAGCTGGACAGGGGGCGGGTATGGCTACACCTTC
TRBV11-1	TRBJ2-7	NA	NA	CASSAWSYEQYF	TGTGCCAGCAGCGCGTGGTCCTACGAGCAGTACTTC
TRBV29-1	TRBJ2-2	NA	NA	CSVHTQGRELFF	TGCAGCGTCCACACCCAGGGCAGGGAGCTGTTTTTT
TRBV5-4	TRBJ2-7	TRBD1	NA	CASSPAGGRDEQYF	TGTGCCAGCAGTCCTGCAGGGGGTCGGGACGAGCAGTACTTC
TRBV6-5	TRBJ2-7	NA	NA	CASSPQGPGAYEQYF	TGTGCCAGCAGTCCCCAGGGGCCGGGGGCCTACGAGCAGTACTTC
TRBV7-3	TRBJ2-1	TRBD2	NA	CASSLAGGGNEQFF	TGTGCCAGCAGCTTAGCGGGAGGGGGCAATGAGCAGTTCTTC
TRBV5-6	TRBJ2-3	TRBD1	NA	CASSFTGADTQYF	TGTGCCAGCAGCTTTACAGGGGCAGATACGCAGTATTTT
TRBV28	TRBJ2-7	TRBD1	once	CASSFIGGAYEQYF	TGTGCCAGCAGTTTTATAGGGGGCGCATACGAGCAGTACTTC
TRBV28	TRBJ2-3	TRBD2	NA	CASSFGRLNWYPLAGGFSPDTQYF	TGTGCCAGCAGTTTCGGTCGGCTTAACTGGTACCCGCTAGCGGGAGGGTTTAGTCCAGATACGCAGTATTTT
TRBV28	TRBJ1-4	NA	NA	CASSFVGATNEKLFF	TGTGCCAGCAGTTTCGTAGGTGCCACTAATGAAAAACTGTTTTTT
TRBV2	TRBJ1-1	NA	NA	CASISDPYEAFF	TGTGCCAGCATTTCAGACCCTTATGAAGCTTTCTTT
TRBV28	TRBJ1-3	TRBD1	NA	CASSFAGTGGYSGNTIYF	TGTGCCAGCAGTTTTGCCGGGACAGGGGGCTACTCTGGAAACACCATATATTTT
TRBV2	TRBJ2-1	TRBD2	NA	CASSLGLAGGNLEQFF	TGTGCCAGCAGCCTGGGACTAGCGGGAGGAAACCTTGAGCAGTTCTTC
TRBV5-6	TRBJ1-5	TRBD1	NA	CASSEGTGQGLYQPQHF	TGTGCCAGCAGCGAAGGGACAGGACAGGGTTTATATCAGCCCCAGCATTTT
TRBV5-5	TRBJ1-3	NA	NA	CASSSEVGNTIYF	TGTGCCAGCAGCTCGGAGGTGGGAAACACCATATATTTT
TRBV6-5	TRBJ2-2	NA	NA	CASRPGLNTGELFF	TGTGCCAGCAGACCGGGACTGAACACCGGGGAGCTGTTTTTT
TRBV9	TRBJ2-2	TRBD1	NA	CASSPQGTGNTGELFF	TGTGCCAGCAGCCCACAAGGGACAGGGAACACCGGGGAGCTGTTTTTT
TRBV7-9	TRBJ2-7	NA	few	CASQIGPEQYF	TGTGCCAGCCAAATTGGGCCCGAGCAGTACTTC
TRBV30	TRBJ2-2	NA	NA	CAWSANGGANTGELFF	TGTGCCTGGAGTGCTAACGGGGGAGCGAACACCGGGGAGCTGTTTTTT
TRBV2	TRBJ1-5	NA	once	CASTFEGNQPQHF	TGTGCCAGCACTTTTGAGGGGAATCAGCCCCAGCATTTT
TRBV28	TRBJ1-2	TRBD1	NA	CASSFPYRGGGYTF	TGTGCCAGCAGTTTTCCTTACAGGGGAGGAGGCTACACCTTC
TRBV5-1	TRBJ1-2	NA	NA	CASSLDGSYGYTF	TGCGCCAGCAGCTTGGACGGCAGCTATGGCTACACCTTC
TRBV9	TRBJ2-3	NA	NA	CASSVVQAESTDTQYF	TGTGCCAGCAGCGTAGTACAGGCGGAGAGCACAGATACGCAGTATTTT
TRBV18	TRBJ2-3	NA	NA	CASSLELSTDTQYF	TGTGCCAGCTCACTGGAACTAAGCACAGATACGCAGTATTTT
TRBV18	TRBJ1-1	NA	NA	CASSPTGLGDTEAFF	TGTGCCAGCTCACCGACTGGGCTGGGGGACACTGAAGCTTTCTTT
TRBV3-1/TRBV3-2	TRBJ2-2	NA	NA	CASSQTRMGYANTGELFF	TGTGCCAGCAGCCAAACTAGAATGGGCTACGCGAACACCGGGGAGCTGTTTTTT
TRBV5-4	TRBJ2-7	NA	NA	CASSRGGSWVDEQYF	TGTGCCAGCAGCCGAGGGGGGTCGTGGGTTGACGAGCAGTACTTC
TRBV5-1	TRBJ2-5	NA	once	CASSFRQETQYF	TGCGCCAGCAGCTTTAGGCAAGAGACCCAGTACTTC
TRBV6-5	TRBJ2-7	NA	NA	CASSNSGRGGINEQYF	TGTGCCAGCAGTAACTCGGGCAGGGGGGGTATCAACGAGCAGTACTTC
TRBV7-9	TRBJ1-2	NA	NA	CASSLAREARVNYGYTF	TGTGCCAGCAGCTTAGCAAGGGAGGCCAGGGTTAACTATGGCTACACCTTC
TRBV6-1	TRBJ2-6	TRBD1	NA	CASSAGTVSSGANVLTF	TGTGCCAGCAGTGCAGGGACAGTGAGCTCTGGGGCCAACGTCCTGACTTTC
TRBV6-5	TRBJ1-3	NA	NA	CASSYSGGRSGNTIYF	TGTGCCAGCAGTTACTCGGGAGGGAGATCTGGAAACACCATATATTTT
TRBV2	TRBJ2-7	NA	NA	CASGAFGEQYF	TGTGCCAGCGGGGCGTTCGGCGAGCAGTACTTC
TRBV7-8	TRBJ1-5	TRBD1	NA	CASSPPDRGPYQPQHF	TGTGCCAGCAGCCCCCCGGACAGGGGGCCTTATCAGCCCCAGCATTTT
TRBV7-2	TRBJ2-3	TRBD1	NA	CASSLIKSGQVMYF	TGTGCCAGCAGCTTGATAAAGTCGGGACAGGTGATGTATTTT